Shown below are 14 T cell receptor beta chains from a single sample sequenced in a study of shared clonotypes between healthy human individuals. CD45RO-negative cells were positively selected for CCR7, leaving out terminally differentiated effector memory CD45RA+ cells. Measured with immunoSEQ multiplex PCR; TCRdb has only the in-frame clones, and not every one. The table records 2 million to 2.5 million clones, about 95% of them present only once. The specimen sequenced was naive CD8+ T cells sorted from blood. Receptors originate from a man between 18 and 35 years old in good health.

V gene TRBV5-4 combines with J gene TRBJ2-7; D not certain. The CDR3 runs to 14 residues. Germline V gene data show CDR1 as SGHNT and CDR2 as YYREEE (reference sequence). V was pared by 0 bases and J by 0 bases, with 7 bases between. This CDR3 reads CASSLDKYSYEQYF. The CDR3 coding sequence is TGTGCCAGCAGCTTGGACAAATACTCCTACGAGCAGTACTTC.

V usage is TRBV30 and J usage is TRBJ2-2; D perhaps matches TRBD2 (5 bases). V lost 4 bases to trimming and J lost 4 bases, with 10 bases between them. Germline V gene sequence: CDR1 GTSNPN, CDR2 SVGIG (reference sequence). This CDR3 contains 13 residues. The CDR3 spells CAWNQAGTGELFF. For the CDR3, the DNA is TGTGCCTGGAACCAGGCGGGCACCGGGGAGCTGTTTTTT. The whole variable domain, filled in from reference TRBV30 and TRBJ2-2, reads SQTIHQWPATLVQPVGSPLSLECTVEGTSNPNLYWYRQAAGRGLQLLFYSVGIGQISSEVPQNLSASRPQDRQFILSSKKLLLSDSGFYLCAWNQAGTGELFFGEGSRLTVL.

The chain combines TRBV11-2 with TRBJ1-1, with D unclear. This CDR3 has 12 residues. V shed 5 bases and J shed 1 base, with 5 bases lying between them. From germline, CDR1 is SGHAT and CDR2 FQNNGV. This chain's CDR3 is CASSGTNTEAFF. CDR3 nucleotide sequence: TGTGCCAGCAGCGGTACGAACACTGAAGCTTTCTTT.

A single count supports this clone. This chain joins TRBV14 and TRBJ2-7, with 15 bases aligning to TRBD2. The CDR3 extends over 17 amino acids. V lost 4 bases and J lost 4; bases outside the gene matches: 8. From germline, CDR1 is SGHDN and CDR2 FVKESK. CDR3 sequence: CASSPRGLAGGPYEQYF. The CDR3 DNA sequence: TGTGCCAGCAGCCCAAGGGGACTAGCGGGGGGACCATACGAGCAGTACTTC.

The chain has TRBV2 and TRBJ2-7; TRBD2 matches at 7 bases. Trimming cost V 10 bases and J 4 bases; bases outside gene matches: 10. The CDR3 consists of 13 residues. The germline CDR1 and CDR2 sequences are SNHLY and FYNNEI. The CDR3, as DNA: TGTGCCATAGTACGACTAGCTCGGTACGAGCAGTACTTC. Amino acid sequence: CAIVRLARYEQYF.

With respect to this clone: The sample holds other DNA sequences that translate to the same CDR3. The chain joins TRBV6-1 to TRBJ2-3, with D uncertain. Germline values: CDR1 MNHNS, CDR2 SASEGT. The V and J ends lost 3 bases and 1 base respectively, with 2 bases between them. The CDR3 totals 12 residues. Here the CDR3 reads CASSEGTDTQYF. In nucleotides, the CDR3 is TGTGCCAGCAGTGAGGGCACAGATACGCAGTATTTT.

This chain links TRBV7-9 with TRBJ2-1; D might be TRBD1 (6 bases). CDR1 and CDR2 (germline): SEHNR, FQNEAQ (reference sequence). This CDR3 has 13 residues. The V gene lost 5 bases and the J gene lost 8 bases, with 13 bases spanning the gap. CDR3 sequence (DNA): TGTGCCAGCAGCCCTCAGGGGATGCATGAGCAGTTCTTC. Amino acid sequence: CASSPQGMHEQFF.

Worth noting for this clone: The same CDR3 is also encoded by other DNA sequences in this sample. This chain joins TRBV11-2 and TRBJ2-7, with unresolved D. Germline CDR1 and CDR2: SGHAT and FQNNGV. The V end was cut by 5 bases, the J end by 4 bases, with 12 bases between. The CDR3 spans 13 residues. The CDR3 loop is CASSPGESYEQYF. CDR3 coding DNA: TGTGCCAGCAGCCCAGGCGAGTCGTACGAGCAGTACTTC.

The chain joins TRBV2 to TRBJ2-7; 7 bases line up with TRBD2. This CDR3 is 15 amino acids long. The junction had 10 bases not matched to a gene; V was cut back by 5 bases and J by 3 bases. Looked up from germline, CDR1 is SNHLY and CDR2 is FYNNEI. CDR3 DNA: TGTGCCAGCAGTCTTGGGGGGGAACACAACTACGAGCAGTACTTC. Protein: CASSLGGEHNYEQYF.

The chain links TRBV30 to TRBJ1-1, with D unclear. Trimming removed 0 bases at V and 4 bases at J, with 12 bases between. CDR3 length: 14 residues. Germline lookup yields CDR1 GTSNPN and CDR2 SVGIG (reference sequence). CDR3 DNA: TGTGCCTGGAGTGTAGACCTGATGGGCACTGAAGCTTTCTTT. Translating it yields CAWSVDLMGTEAFF. The complete variable domain, with remaining parts taken from reference TRBV30 and TRBJ1-1, reads SQTIHQWPATLVQPVGSPLSLECTVEGTSNPNLYWYRQAAGRGLQLLFYSVGIGQISSEVPQNLSASRPQDRQFILSSKKLLLSDSGFYLCAWSVDLMGTEAFFGQGTRLTVV.

This chain links TRBV2 with TRBJ2-1; 8 nucleotides line up with TRBD2. Germline assignment: CDR1 SNHLY and CDR2 FYNNEI. This CDR3 is built from 16 residues. V lost 4 bases and J lost 8; bases outside the gene matches: 13. The CDR3 DNA is TGTGCCAGCAGTGGGAATTGGCGGGGGGCCCTCGATGAGCAGTTCTTC. It yields the protein CASSGNWRGALDEQFF.

The genes are TRBV30 and TRBJ1-4, with a possible D match to TRBD1 (5 bases). V gave up 8 bases and J gave up 4 bases, with 11 bases separating them. The CDR3 extends over 12 amino acids. Germline values: CDR1 GTSNPN, CDR2 SVGIG (reference sequence). The CDR3 nucleotides read TGTGCCCACAGGAGATTTAATGAAAAACTGTTTTTT. Translated: CAHRRFNEKLFF. The whole variable domain, filled in from reference TRBV30 and TRBJ1-4, reads SQTIHQWPATLVQPVGSPLSLECTVEGTSNPNLYWYRQAAGRGLQLLFYSVGIGQISSEVPQNLSASRPQDRQFILSSKKLLLSDSGFYLCAHRRFNEKLFFGSGTQLSVL.

This chain connects TRBV27 to TRBJ2-7; no firm D call. The CDR3 spans 16 residues. The germline V gene encodes CDR1 MNHEY and CDR2 SMNVEV (reference sequence). V lost 2 bases and J 3 bases, leaving 17 bases between the germline ends. Written as DNA, the CDR3 is TGTGCCAGCAGTTTAAGTTCAGGTAGCAGGCACTACGAGCAGTACTTC. Amino acids: CASSLSSGSRHYEQYF.

The CDR3 DNA sequence: TGTGCCAGCAGCCTCTTGGCAGGCGACAATGAGCAGTTCTTC. Translated, it gives CASSLLAGDNEQFF. V usage is TRBV7-2 and J usage is TRBJ2-1; D is unclear. Germline CDR1 SGHTA, CDR2 FQGNSA. The V end was cut by 5 bases, the J end by 5 bases, with 13 bases between. CDR3 length: 14 residues.